This TCR beta chain is from a study of beta chain features in type 1 diabetes. Study at large: Patients were similar to healthy donors in age and gender (as well as in cell yields).

The CDR3 is made up of 13 amino acids. Germline CDR1 ENHRY, CDR2 SYGVKD. V shed 3 bases and J shed 8 bases, with 11 bases lying between them. Note on this clone: The target antigen is unknown.

Study findings and constraints: PCR might preferentially amplify shorter templates, equally in patients and controls. Patients with type 1 diabetes showed fewer VDJ junction insertions and more deletions. TCRB CDR3 length was moderately but significantly reduced in all four CD4+ subsets of Type 1 diabetes patients.

Of the isolated RNA, all was reverse transcribed, and so the sequenced material was expressed TCRB transcripts. Clones were sequenced by immunoSEQ multiplex PCR, and TCRdb holds only the in-frame ones, with some missing. The repertoire holds approximately 150,000 clones, with roughly 59% as singletons. Sequencing input: naive CD4+ T cells from blood. This rearrangement joins TRBV10-3 to TRBJ2-1; the D gene is possibly TRBD1 (6 bases). This sequence was found in a man aged 25 to 45 with type 1 diabetes. The CDR3 here is CAISEYRAHEQFF. DNA for the CDR3: TGTGCCATCAGTGAATACAGGGCCCATGAGCAGTTCTTC.